The entry below describes one TCR beta chain. Its specificity is not known. Germline values: CDR1 LNHNV, CDR2 YYDKDF (reference sequence). The germline V and J ends were trimmed by 0 bases and 1 base, with 9 bases remaining between them. This CDR3 region has 15 residues. PCR involved 60 Vbeta and 13 Jbeta primers. Profiling relied on immunoSEQ multiplex PCR, and the TCRdb table lists in-frame clones only, not all of them. This sample carries 90,000 to 95,000 clones, around 78% of them seen once, and the ten largest clones take 0.55% to 0.65%. The data are from a study of cytomegalovirus exposure and HLA in healthy donors. Notes on the study in general: Prediction of most subjects' HLA-A and HLA-B alleles by TCR beta sequences was reportedly accurate. A later analysis showed HLA-associated TCR beta chains outstripping equally common others in clonal expansion.

This clonotype originated in a man aged 30 to 39 in good health and CMV-seronegative. Sequenced input: PBMCs. V gene TRBV15 combines with J gene TRBJ2-5; tentatively, D is TRBD1 (5 bases). The CDR3 is CATSRDPTGQETQYF. CDR3 coding DNA: TGTGCCACCAGCAGAGACCCTACAGGCCAAGAGACCCAGTACTTC.